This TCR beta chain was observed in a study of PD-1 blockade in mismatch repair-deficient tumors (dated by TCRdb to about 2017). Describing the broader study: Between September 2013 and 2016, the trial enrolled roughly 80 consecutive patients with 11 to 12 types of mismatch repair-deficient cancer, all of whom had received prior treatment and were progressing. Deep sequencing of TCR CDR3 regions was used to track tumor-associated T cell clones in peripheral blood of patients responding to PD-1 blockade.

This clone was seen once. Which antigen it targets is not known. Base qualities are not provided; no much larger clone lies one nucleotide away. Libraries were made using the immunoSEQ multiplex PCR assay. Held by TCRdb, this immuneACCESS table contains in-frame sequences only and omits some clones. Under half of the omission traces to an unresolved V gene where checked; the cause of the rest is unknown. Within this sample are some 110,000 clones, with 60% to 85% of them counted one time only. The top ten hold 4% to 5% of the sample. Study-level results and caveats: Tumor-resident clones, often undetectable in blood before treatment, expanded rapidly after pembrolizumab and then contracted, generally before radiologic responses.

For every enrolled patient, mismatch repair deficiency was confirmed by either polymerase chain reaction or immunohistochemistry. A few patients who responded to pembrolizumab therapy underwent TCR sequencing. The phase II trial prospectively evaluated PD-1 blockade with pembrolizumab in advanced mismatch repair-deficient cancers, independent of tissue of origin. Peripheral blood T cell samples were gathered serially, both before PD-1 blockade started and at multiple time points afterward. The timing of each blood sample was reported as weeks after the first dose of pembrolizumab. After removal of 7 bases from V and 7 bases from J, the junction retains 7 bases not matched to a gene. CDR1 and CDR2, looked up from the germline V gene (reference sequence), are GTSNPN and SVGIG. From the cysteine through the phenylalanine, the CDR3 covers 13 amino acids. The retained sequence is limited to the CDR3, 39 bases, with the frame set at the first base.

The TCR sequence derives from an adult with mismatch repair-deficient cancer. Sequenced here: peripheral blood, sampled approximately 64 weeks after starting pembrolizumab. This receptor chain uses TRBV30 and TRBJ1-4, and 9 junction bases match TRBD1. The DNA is TGTGCCTTGAGGGGACAGGGAGGTGAAAAACTGTTTTTT. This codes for CALRGQGGEKLFF.